This TCR beta chain was retrieved from a study of patients and donors after allogeneic stem cell transplantation. MiXCR, run by TCRdb on the RT-PCR reads, gives a single entry per CDR3 protein. The table shows 200,000 to 250,000 distinct CDR3 sequences, with about 14% occurring only once. Germline V gene data show CDR1 as MNHNS and CDR2 as SASEGT. V lost 10 bases to trimming and J lost 4 bases, with 17 bases between them. The length of the CDR3 is 14 residues. This clonotype occurred many times. The rearrangement joins TRBV6-1 to TRBJ2-1; possibly TRBD1 or TRBD2 for D (6 bases each). The receptor was isolated from a human donor who was either an allogeneic HSCT recipient or a stem cell or donor lymphocyte infusion donor (not recorded which). It is not recorded whose cells these are; they may come from a transplant donor. Source material: blood, either unsorted or a sorted T cell fraction (not recorded which). This CDR3 reads CATTRQGRYNEQFF. CDR3 bases: TGTGCCACCACAAGGCAGGGGAGGTACAATGAGCAGTTCTTC.